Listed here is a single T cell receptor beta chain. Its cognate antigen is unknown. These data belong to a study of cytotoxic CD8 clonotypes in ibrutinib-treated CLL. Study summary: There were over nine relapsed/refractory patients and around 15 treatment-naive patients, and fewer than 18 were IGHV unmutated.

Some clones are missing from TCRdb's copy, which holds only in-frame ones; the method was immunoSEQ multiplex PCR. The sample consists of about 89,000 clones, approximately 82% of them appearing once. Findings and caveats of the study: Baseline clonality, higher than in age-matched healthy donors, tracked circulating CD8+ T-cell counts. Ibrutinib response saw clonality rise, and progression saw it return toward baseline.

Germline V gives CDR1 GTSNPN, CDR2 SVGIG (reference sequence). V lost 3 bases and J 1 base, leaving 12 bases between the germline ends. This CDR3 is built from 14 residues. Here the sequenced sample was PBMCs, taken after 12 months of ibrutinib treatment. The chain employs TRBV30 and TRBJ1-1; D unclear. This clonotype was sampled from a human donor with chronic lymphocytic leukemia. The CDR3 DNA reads TGTGCCTGGAGCGTCAGAGGGTGGAACACTGAAGCTTTCTTT. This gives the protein CAWSVRGWNTEAFF.